These T cell receptor beta chains were read from a single sample in a study of blood T cell repertoires in COVID-19. Assay used: immunoSEQ multiplex PCR; TCRdb lists only in-frame clones, some missing. The table shows under 100,000 clones, with about 82% occurring only once. What was sequenced was peripheral blood. Receptors originate from a woman in her 70s with active or convalescent COVID-19. Both conserved end residues are part of each CDR3. D genes are given only for firm matches.

V gene	J gene	D gene	CDR3 protein
TRBV7-2	TRBJ2-5	TRBD2	CASSRGGIQETQYF
TRBV9	TRBJ1-1	TRBD1	CASSARTGMGTEAFF
TRBV3-1/TRBV3-2	TRBJ2-7	NA	CASSQDLGGYEQYF
TRBV5-1	TRBJ1-1	NA	CASSLLNQRTEAFF
TRBV7-9	TRBJ1-3	NA	CASSSSGIQKGNTIYF
TRBV4-1	TRBJ2-1	NA	CASSQDSAPRYNEQFF
TRBV7-2	TRBJ2-3	TRBD2	CASSLGTSGGTDTQYF
TRBV5-1	TRBJ2-4	NA	CASSLAGGGVENIQYF
TRBV5-4	TRBJ2-5	TRBD2	CASSGPPGTNQETQYF
TRBV27	TRBJ1-1	NA	CASSRTAVNTEAFF
TRBV5-1	TRBJ2-7	NA	CASSLDTSSYEQYF
TRBV2	TRBJ2-7	TRBD1	CASNQDRGSYEQYF
TRBV15	TRBJ2-7	NA	CATSRGSAGWEQYF
TRBV23-1	TRBJ1-5	NA	CASSSRGGNQPQHF
TRBV9	TRBJ2-3	NA	CASSVSGGGFTDTQYF
TRBV5-1	TRBJ2-2	NA	CASSLGRLGPGNTGELFF
TRBV28	TRBJ1-2	NA	CASSLEGSIYGYTF
TRBV18	TRBJ2-7	NA	CASSPHATGSSGGEQYF
TRBV28	TRBJ1-2	NA	CASRVTGFYGYTF
TRBV29-1	TRBJ1-2	NA	CSVEDPRVGYGYTF
TRBV14	TRBJ2-1	NA	CASSHGGWMQFF
TRBV6-5	TRBJ1-4	NA	CASSYSNQGGGEKLFF
TRBV27	TRBJ2-3	NA	CASSYGQGTDTQYF
TRBV9	TRBJ2-2	TRBD2	CASSVISGGTGELFF
TRBV5-4	TRBJ1-2	NA	CASSLSGSSNYGYTF
TRBV19	TRBJ2-7	NA	CASSGRYEQYF
TRBV6-5	TRBJ2-5	TRBD1	CASSSTGIRETQYF